A selection of T cell receptor beta chains follows, all from one sample in a study of shared clonotypes between healthy human individuals. Assay: immunoSEQ multiplex PCR; the TCRdb copy retains only in-frame clones and omits some. The sample has millions of clones; roughly 94% are singletons. Material: naive CD4+ T cells sorted from blood. The receptors stem from a man between 18 and 35 years old in good health. Each CDR3 is given with its conserved first and last residue. Each record gives: CDR3 length, J gene, D gene, clone size, V gene, CDR3 protein, CDR3 DNA. A D gene is named only where the DNA matches it firmly. Clone size is shown for a subset of rows, as once, few, many or a class of expanded clone.

>16|TRBJ2-1|TRBD2|.|TRBV18
CASSALGTSGSNEQFF
TGTGCCAGCTCGGCGTTAGGGACTAGCGGGTCCAATGAGCAGTTCTTC
>16|TRBJ2-4|.|.|TRBV6-5
CASSYGTFTAKNIQYF
TGTGCCAGCAGTTACGGGACCTTCACGGCCAAAAACATTCAGTACTTC
>15|TRBJ1-3|.|.|TRBV28
CASGVQERSGNTIYF
TGTGCCAGCGGGGTGCAGGAAAGGTCTGGAAACACCATATATTTT
>13|TRBJ2-7|.|.|TRBV19
CARNSGRLYEQYF
TGTGCCCGCAACTCGGGCAGGCTTTACGAGCAGTACTTC
>13|TRBJ2-7|.|.|TRBV6-5
CASRLSSGSEQYF
TGTGCCAGCAGACTCTCTTCAGGGAGTGAGCAGTACTTC
>14|TRBJ1-4|.|.|TRBV5-1
CASSLAGVKEKLFF
TGCGCCAGCAGCTTGGCTGGGGTAAAAGAAAAACTGTTTTTT
>14|TRBJ2-3|.|.|TRBV5-1
CASSLGPGVDTQYF
TGCGCCAGCAGCTTGGGACCGGGCGTAGATACGCAGTATTTT
>14|TRBJ1-1|.|.|TRBV6-1
CASASVPGSTEAFF
TGTGCCAGCGCATCTGTTCCAGGGAGCACTGAAGCTTTCTTT
>14|TRBJ1-1|.|.|TRBV2
CASRAGQRPTEAFF
TGTGCCAGCAGGGCTGGACAGCGGCCTACGGAAGCTTTCTTT
>15|TRBJ2-7|.|.|TRBV5-1
CASSLGGTANYEQYF
TGCGCCAGCAGCTTGGGCGGGACAGCCAACTACGAGCAGTACTTC
>13|TRBJ1-3|.|many|TRBV30
CAWSRPPVDTIYF
TGTGCCTGGAGTCGTCCACCGGTAGACACCATATATTTT
>13|TRBJ2-2|.|.|TRBV6-1
CASSEGGTGELFF
TGTGCCAGCAGTGAAGGGGGGACCGGGGAGCTGTTTTTT
>11|TRBJ1-2|.|.|TRBV29-1
CSAGGNYGYTF
TGCAGTGCAGGTGGTAACTATGGCTACACCTTC
>15|TRBJ2-1|TRBD2|.|TRBV6-6
CASSYGTSAYNEQFF
TGTGCCAGCAGTTACGGGACTAGCGCATACAATGAGCAGTTCTTC
>13|TRBJ2-5|.|.|TRBV30
CAWMTGGGETQYF
TGTGCCTGGATGACAGGAGGGGGAGAGACCCAGTACTTC
>15|TRBJ1-2|.|.|TRBV7-2
CASSLELGQFYGYTF
TGTGCCAGCAGCTTAGAACTAGGCCAATTCTATGGCTACACCTTC
>15|TRBJ1-1|TRBD1|.|TRBV28
CASSSSGTGGTAAFF
TGTGCCAGCAGTTCCTCCGGGACAGGGGGTACTGCAGCTTTCTTT
>13|TRBJ1-1|.|.|TRBV30
CAWRQVVNTEAFF
TGTGCCTGGCGGCAGGTAGTGAACACTGAAGCTTTCTTT
>16|TRBJ2-1|.|.|TRBV5-4
CASSFSPGLAYNEQFF
TGTGCCAGCAGCTTTTCCCCGGGACTCGCCTACAATGAGCAGTTCTTC
>14|TRBJ2-7|.|.|TRBV30
CAWSVSISISEQYF
TGTGCCTGGAGTGTATCTATCTCGATTAGTGAGCAGTACTTC
>14|TRBJ1-1|.|.|TRBV28
CASSFGTLNTEAFF
TGTGCCAGCAGTTTCGGGACCCTGAACACTGAAGCTTTCTTT
>12|TRBJ1-1|TRBD1|.|TRBV6-5
CATNRGSAEAFF
TGTGCCACCAACAGGGGTAGCGCTGAAGCTTTCTTT
>16|TRBJ1-2|TRBD1|.|TRBV7-4
CASSLEGGTVPYGYTF
TGTGCCAGCAGCTTAGAGGGGGGGACAGTCCCCTATGGCTACACCTTC
>15|TRBJ2-7|.|.|TRBV2
CASSDQQGRRNEQYF
TGTGCCAGCAGTGACCAACAGGGACGGAGGAACGAGCAGTACTTC
>14|TRBJ2-2|TRBD2|.|TRBV29-1
CSVRAGVDTGELFF
TGCAGCGTGAGAGCGGGGGTTGATACCGGGGAGCTGTTTTTT
>15|TRBJ2-2|.|.|TRBV6-5
CASTSAGTNTGELFF
TGTGCCAGCACCTCAGCGGGTACGAACACCGGGGAGCTGTTTTTT
>12|TRBJ2-7|.|.|TRBV7-8
CASSSPLYEQYF
TGTGCCAGCAGTTCCCCCCTCTACGAGCAGTACTTC
>17|TRBJ2-6|.|once|TRBV15
CATSRDNRSSGANVLTF
TGTGCCACCAGCAGAGATAACAGGAGCTCTGGGGCCAACGTCCTGACTTTC
>13|TRBJ1-2|.|.|TRBV5-1
CASSLERTLGYTF
TGCGCCAGCAGCTTGGAAAGGACCCTTGGCTACACCTTC
>14|TRBJ2-1|TRBD1|.|TRBV5-1
CASSWDRVSNEQFF
TGCGCCAGCAGCTGGGACAGGGTTAGCAATGAGCAGTTCTTC
>15|TRBJ2-2|.|.|TRBV6-5
CASKGRGAGTGELFF
TGTGCCAGCAAGGGACGGGGGGCCGGCACCGGGGAGCTGTTTTTT